A single sample gave rise to the 6 T cell receptor beta chains below, sequenced in a study of spatial heterogeneity in lung cancer. TCRdb passed the 5' RACE reads through MiXCR, listing each CDR3 protein once. Of 1,600 or so distinct CDR3 sequences in the sample, approximately 24% were seen once. This sample's time point: sample taken at primary tumor resection. The study sequenced unsorted whole RNA from tumor, nontumor lung or frozen PBMC. This material consisted of PBMCs, taken at surgery. The receptors here all came from a male donor with early-stage non-small cell lung cancer.

This clonotype has at least ten counts. J is TRBJ2-7 and V is TRBV7-3, with unresolved D. With 2 bases removed from V and 0 bases from J, the gap between germline ends came to 5 bases. Germline lookup yields CDR1 SGHTA and CDR2 FQGTGA. The CDR3 consists of 13 residues. The CDR3 loop reads CASSLSSSYEQYF. CDR3 sequence (DNA): TGTGCCAGCAGCTTATCTAGCTCCTACGAGCAGTACTTC.

The chain joins TRBV5-6 to TRBJ2-2; 12 bases align to TRBD2. The CDR3 spans 17 residues. Germline CDR1 SGHDT, CDR2 YYEEEE. With V trimmed by 1 base and J by 7 bases, 8 bases remained unmatched. CDR3 nucleotide sequence: TGTGCCAGCAGCTTGAGGCTAGCGGGGGGGCCCATCGGGGAGCTGTTTTTT. Protein product: CASSLRLAGGPIGELFF. The complete variable domain, with remaining parts taken from reference TRBV5-6 and TRBJ2-2, reads DAGVTQSPTHLIKTRGQQVTLRCSPKSGHDTVSWYQQALGQGPQFIFQYYEEEERQRGNFPDRFSGHQFPNYSSELNVNALLLGDSALYLCASSLRLAGGPIGELFFGEGSRLTVL.

The rearrangement joins TRBV6-2 or TRBV6-3 to TRBJ1-5; TRBD1 might be the D (6 bases). This CDR3 has 15 amino acids. V was cut by 6 bases and J by 2 bases, with 14 bases left in between. Germline loops: CDR1 MNHEY, CDR2 SVGEGT. In DNA, the CDR3 is TGTGCCAGCAGGACCAGGGGTGCCGGCAATCAGCCCCAGCATTTT. It specifies CASRTRGAGNQPQHF.

This clonotype was seen repeatedly, ten times or more. This sequence joins TRBV7-2 and TRBJ2-5; TRBD2 matches 14 bases. There are 16 residues in the CDR3. The germline CDR1 and CDR2 sequences are SGHTA and FQGNSA. After removal of 5 bases from V and 4 bases from J, the junction contained 6 bases not matched to a gene. The DNA of the CDR3 is TGTGCCAGCAGCATAAGGACTAGCGGGAGGCGAGAGACCCAGTACTTC. This codes for CASSIRTSGRRETQYF.

This clonotype was seen a few times. This rearrangement joins TRBV6-6 to TRBJ2-1; 9 nucleotides align to TRBD2. CDR1 is MNHNY, CDR2 SVGAGI, per germline (reference sequence). The CDR3 has 16 amino acids. Trimming at V came to 0 bases and at J to 7 bases, leaving 7 bases not matched to a gene. CDR3 protein: CASSYSREGPGNEQFF. The CDR3, as DNA: TGTGCCAGCAGTTACTCGCGGGAGGGCCCAGGGAATGAGCAGTTCTTC.

The rearrangement joins TRBV7-2 to TRBJ2-3; 10 bases line up with TRBD2. Unmatched junction bases numbered 4, after V lost 1 base and J lost 0 bases. In germline, CDR1 is SGHTA, CDR2 FQGNSA. The CDR3 is 17 residues long. CDR3 nucleotide sequence: TGTGCCAGCAGCTTAGGAGGAGCGGGGGGGAGCACAGATACGCAGTATTTT. As protein: CASSLGGAGGSTDTQYF.